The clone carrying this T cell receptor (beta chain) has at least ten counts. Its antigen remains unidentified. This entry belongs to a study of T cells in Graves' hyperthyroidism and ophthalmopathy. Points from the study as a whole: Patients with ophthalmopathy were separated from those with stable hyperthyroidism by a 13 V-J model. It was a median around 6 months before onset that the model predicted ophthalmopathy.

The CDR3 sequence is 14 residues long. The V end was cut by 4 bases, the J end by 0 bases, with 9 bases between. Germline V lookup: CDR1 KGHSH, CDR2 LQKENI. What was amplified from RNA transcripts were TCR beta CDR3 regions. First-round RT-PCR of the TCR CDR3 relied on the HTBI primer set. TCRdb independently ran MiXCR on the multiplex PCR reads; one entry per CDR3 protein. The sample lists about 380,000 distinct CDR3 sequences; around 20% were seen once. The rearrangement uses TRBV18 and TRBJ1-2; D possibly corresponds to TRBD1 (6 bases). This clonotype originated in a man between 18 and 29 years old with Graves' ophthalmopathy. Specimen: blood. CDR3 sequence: CASSLGTTNYGYTF. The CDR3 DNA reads TGTGCCAGCTCACTGGGGACAACTAACTATGGCTACACCTTC. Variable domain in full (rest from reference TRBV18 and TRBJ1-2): NAGVMQNPRHLVRRRGQEARLRCSPMKGHSHVYWYRQLPEEGLKFMVYLQKENIIDESGMPKERFSAEFPKEGPSILRIQQVVRGDSAAYFCASSLGTTNYGYTFGSGTRLTVV.